The text below deals with one T cell receptor beta chain. Its antigen is unknown. No quality values exist for individual bases; no much larger clone is one base distant. TCRbeta CDR3 regions were amplified from genomic DNA by means of the immunoSEQ Assay, a bias-controlled multiplex PCR. Per the source publication's procedure: Nucleated cell counts per sample were estimated from amplification of reference gene primers within the assay. Sequence reads were collapsed and filtered to measure the absolute abundance of every unique TCRbeta CDR3 rearrangement. For each sample, productive Simpson clonality was calculated as the square root of Simpson's diversity index over productive rearrangements. TCRdb mirrors the immuneACCESS table, restricted to in-frame sequences. Some clones are absent from its copies; in checked studies, under half trace to an unresolved V gene, and the reason for the others is unknown. V, J and clone size are taken as reported in that table, and D and trimming were inferred from the DNA itself. In all, the sample holds about 520,000 clones, and around 85% of those were seen once. Of the sample, 3% to 3.5% is held by the ten largest clones.

This record belongs to a study of blood T cell repertoires in COVID-19 (dated by TCRdb to 2018 to 2020). Regarding the complete study: The collaborator samples originated in the United States, Italy and Spain and spanned the acute and convalescent phases of COVID-19. The prospective study material was composed of cDNA or gDNA derived from T cells, B-cell-depleted T cells, or PBMCs. Subjects who had been exposed to COVID-19, were actively infected with it, or had recovered from it provided the deeply sampled blood TCRbeta repertoires that made up the dataset. The repertoires were released in a freely available public database meant as a resource for research on the immune response to SARS-CoV-2. The samples were drawn from the first 160 participants of the ongoing ImmuneRACE study and from 1,254 subjects provided by 6 global collaborators. Nearly every sample came with metadata listing a de-identified subject ID, COVID-19 status, age in years and sex. HLA class I and class II types, where available, came from metadata supplied by the sample provider rather than from assay-based typing. Study-wide findings and limitations: The quantity of clinical and demographic metadata differed by source and by participant and was supplied without curation.

The CDR3 sequence holds 13 residues, the cysteine and phenylalanine included. The only DNA kept is the CDR3, 39 bases in frame from the first base. V loses 7 bases of germline sequence and J loses 5 bases, and the interval between the two ends is 17 bases. CDR1 and CDR2 (GTSNPN, SVGIG) derive from the germline V gene (reference sequence). Each collaborating institution followed its own protocols to collect whole blood in K2EDTA tubes. For TCRbeta analysis, collaborators shipped samples in one of three forms: frozen whole blood, isolated PBMCs, or DNA extracted from either of those sample types. The chain is made from TRBV30 and TRBJ1-1, with no reliable assignment of the D segment. This clonotype originated in a human donor in a cohort sampled during active COVID-19. The sequencing sample was made of peripheral blood. The DNA reads TGTGCCTCCCCTCCCGGGGTACAAACTGAAGCTTTCTTT. The encoded protein is CASPPGVQTEAFF.